The present T cell receptor beta chain was sequenced within a study of PD-1 blockade in classical Hodgkin lymphoma. Whole-study findings and limits: Patients with an early start, nivolumab under 1 year after ASCT, were excluded.

The table lists this clone with a count of one. Its antigen is undetermined. The time point denotes: cycle 4 day 1 (C4D1), after 6 weeks of nivolumab. Every patient relapsed after autologous stem cell transplantation, and brentuximab vedotin exposure varied. Profiled with immunoSEQ multiplex PCR; TCRdb holds only in-frame clones, not every one. The sample lists about 94,000 clones, about 92% occurring once. There are 13 residues in the CDR3. Per the germline V gene, CDR1 is SGHRS and CDR2 is YFSETQ. Trimming removed 3 bases at V and 5 bases at J, with 9 bases between. The clonotype originates from a human donor with classical Hodgkin lymphoma. The sample was peripheral blood mononuclear cells (PBMCs), taken before the fourth cycle of nivolumab. The V and J genes are TRBV5-1 and TRBJ2-1, with a possible D match to TRBD1 (6 bases). CDR3 DNA sequence: TGCGCCAGCAGCTCCGGACAGAACAATGAGCAGTTCTTC. Residues: CASSSGQNNEQFF.